This T cell receptor (beta chain) was sequenced for a study of blood T cell repertoires in COVID-19. Study details: PBMCs, B-cell-depleted T cells, or T cells were the source of the cDNA or gDNA that made up the material.

The V and J ends lost 4 bases and 4 bases, in that order; junction bases with no gene match: 8. The CDR3 is 15 amino acids. CDR1 and CDR2 from the germline V gene are SGDLS and YYNGEE. Patients in Seattle were enrolled during active infection, then followed longitudinally. As originally analysed: Reference gene primer amplification yielded estimated nucleated cell counts. Only in-frame clones appear in the TCRdb table, and some are missing; sequencing was by immunoSEQ multiplex PCR. The DNA was the basis for D and trimming; V, J and clone size are from that table. The sample lists approximately 270,000 clones; about 80% were seen once.

The chain recombines TRBV9 with TRBJ2-7, with 10 bases aligning to TRBD2. The specimen sequenced was peripheral blood. This TCR was sampled from a person between 65 and 79 years old with COVID-19, enrolled during active disease. CDR3 DNA sequence: TGTGCCAGCAGCCCACGGACTAGCGGAAAATACGAGCAGTACTTC. This encodes CASSPRTSGKYEQYF.